Below, 32 T cell receptor beta chains from the same sample are listed, as sequenced in a study of OX40 agonist ivuxolimab in advanced cancers. Method: immunoSEQ multiplex PCR; TCRdb's copy keeps in-frame clones and lacks some. Among about 15,000 clones listed, 80% were seen once. Source: CD4+ or CD8+ T cells sorted from blood, taken in a trial of the OX40 agonist ivuxolimab. These receptors were obtained from an adult with an advanced solid tumor such as melanoma, head and neck, liver or kidney cancer.

This chain links TRBV29-1 with TRBJ2-2, with 9 bases aligning to TRBD1. The CDR3 length is 16 residues. Germline-derived CDR1 and CDR2 are SQVTM and ANQGSEA. The J segment lost 3 bases and the V segment lost 6 bases, leaving 11 bases of the junction unmatched. The CDR3 DNA reads TGCAGCGTGGCCACTAAAGACAGGGGGGACACCGGGGAGCTGTTTTTT. Its translation is CSVATKDRGDTGELFF.

This clone has more than one count but fewer than ten. The junction departs from the called germline gene at one end, perhaps through a read error. The chain joins TRBV7-7 to TRBJ1-4, with D perhaps TRBD1 (5 bases). The CDR3 totals 11 residues. Germline V gives CDR1 SSHAT, CDR2 FNYEAQ (reference sequence). CDR3 residues: CQRGPNEKLFF. In DNA, the CDR3 is TGCCAGAGGGGCCCCAATGAAAAACTGTTTTTT.

The genes are TRBV10-3 and TRBJ2-7, with a possible D match to TRBD1 (5 bases). The CDR3 is made up of 13 amino acids. CDR1 and CDR2 (germline): ENHRY, SYGVKD. Trimming cost V 4 bases and J 4 bases, with 11 bases left between them. The CDR3 sequence: CAISAVRDYEQYF. The CDR3 DNA follows: TGTGCCATCAGTGCGGTCAGGGATTACGAGCAGTACTTC.

The chain has TRBV7-9 and TRBJ1-4, with TRBD1 identical over 11 bases. The V gene's germline CDR1 is SEHNR and CDR2 FQNEAQ (reference sequence). CDR3 length: 17 residues. Germline trimming cut 6 bases from V and 0 bases from J; bases unmatched to any gene: 6. The CDR3 spells CASRAPGQGATNEKLFF. DNA of the CDR3: TGTGCCAGCAGAGCGCCGGGACAGGGGGCAACTAATGAAAAACTGTTTTTT. Together with reference TRBV7-9 and TRBJ1-4, the CDR3 gives the full variable domain: DTGVSQNPRHKITKRGQNVTFRCDPISEHNRLYWYRQTLGQGPEFLTYFQNEAQLEKSRLLSDRFSAERPKGSFSTLEIQRTEQGDSAMYLCASRAPGQGATNEKLFFGSGTQLSVL.

In this sample, this clone turned up once. Other DNA sequences in this sample translate to the same CDR3. For the CDR3, the DNA is TGTGCCAGCAGCGTCGACAGATCTAACTATGGCTACACCTTC. This sequence encodes CASSVDRSNYGYTF. This chain connects TRBV27 to TRBJ1-2; possible D gene TRBD1, 5 bases. V was shortened by 6 bases and J by 0 bases, with 11 bases between the two germline ends. The CDR3 totals 14 residues. CDR1 and CDR2 (germline): MNHEY, SMNVEV (reference sequence).

This clone was observed a handful of times. The CDR3 coding sequence is TGTGCCAGCAGTTACTCGACAGGGGGAACTGAAGCTTTCTTT. Translating gives CASSYSTGGTEAFF. V is TRBV6-5 and J is TRBJ1-1, with TRBD1 matching over 9 bases. V lost 0 bases, J lost 5 bases, and 1 base stayed unmatched. The germline V gene has CDR1 MNHEY and CDR2 SVGAGI. There are 14 residues in the CDR3.

This chain links TRBV28 with TRBJ1-2; D is uncertain. CDR1 MDHEN and CDR2 SYDVKM come from the germline V gene. The CDR3 is 15 amino acids. Trimming stripped 7 bases from V and 4 bases from J, with 19 bases between. The CDR3: CASTWNREAFYGYTF. CDR3 DNA sequence: TGTGCCAGCACTTGGAACCGAGAAGCCTTCTATGGCTACACCTTC.

This clone was observed a single time. The chain links TRBV6-6 to TRBJ2-7, with TRBD1 as a possible D gene (7 bases). Germline lookup yields CDR1 MNHNY and CDR2 SVGAGI (reference sequence). The CDR3 totals 16 residues. V was trimmed by 8 bases and J by 0 bases, leaving 20 bases between them. Here the CDR3 reads CASLRGPGQSSYEQYF. In DNA form, the CDR3 reads TGTGCCAGCCTTCGGGGGCCGGGACAGAGCTCCTACGAGCAGTACTTC.

The CDR3 region has the DNA TGCGCCAGCAGCTTGGCCGGCTTCAATGAGCAGTTCTTC. This codes for CASSLAGFNEQFF. V is TRBV5-1 and J is TRBJ2-1; unclear D gene. This CDR3 region has 13 residues. The ends were cut back, 0 bases at V and 6 bases at J, with 7 bases in the middle. Germline lookup yields CDR1 SGHRS and CDR2 YFSETQ.

The chain has TRBV12-5 and TRBJ2-5; D is possibly TRBD2 (6 bases). The CDR3 is made up of 16 amino acids. The germline V gene has CDR1 LGHNT and CDR2 FRNRAP. Between the trimmed V and J ends, which lost 2 bases and 4 bases, there was a span of 17 bases. CDR3 nucleotides: TGTGCTAGTGGTTTGTTCAACGGGGGACGGGTAGAGACCCAGTACTTC. Translated: CASGLFNGGRVETQYF.

This clone has a single count. This chain links TRBV30 with TRBJ2-1, with TRBD1 matching over 10 bases. Per the germline V gene, CDR1 is GTSNPN and CDR2 is SVGIG (reference sequence). V lost 4 bases and J lost 6; bases outside the gene matches: 6. This CDR3 has 14 amino acids. The CDR3 bases are TGTGCCTGGACCCGCGGGACAGGGGTCAATGAGCAGTTCTTC. Its protein is CAWTRGTGVNEQFF. Supplemented by reference TRBV30 and TRBJ2-1, the full variable domain reads SQTIHQWPATLVQPVGSPLSLECTVEGTSNPNLYWYRQAAGRGLQLLFYSVGIGQISSEVPQNLSASRPQDRQFILSSKKLLLSDSGFYLCAWTRGTGVNEQFFGPGTRLTVL.

The V call is TRBV7-9, the J call TRBJ2-3; 12 bases fit TRBD2. The V gene's germline CDR1 is SEHNR and CDR2 FQNEAQ (reference sequence). Trimming removed 5 bases from V and 6 bases from J; junction bases left unmatched: 15. The CDR3 runs to 18 residues. The CDR3 region has the DNA TGTGCCAGCAGCCCCTCCGGGACTAGCGGGCCCGTAGAGGATACGCAGTATTTT. The encoded protein is CASSPSGTSGPVEDTQYF. The entire variable domain, with the rest obtained from reference TRBV7-9 and TRBJ2-3, is as follows: DTGVSQNPRHKITKRGQNVTFRCDPISEHNRLYWYRQTLGQGPEFLTYFQNEAQLEKSRLLSDRFSAERPKGSFSTLEIQRTEQGDSAMYLCASSPSGTSGPVEDTQYFGPGTRLTVL.

Regarding this clone: A read error may produce the germline difference seen at one junction end. The chain combines TRBV5-4 with TRBJ1-1; 7 nucleotides agree with TRBD1. This CDR3 spans 13 amino acids. Germline V gene sequence: CDR1 SGHNT, CDR2 YYREEE (reference sequence). As DNA, the CDR3 is TGTGCCAGCAGCTCCCCACAGGGGCTCCCGGAGGACTTT. Translated, it gives CASSSPQGLPEDF.

Remarks on this clone: Other nucleotide sequences from this sample produce the same CDR3. The CDR3 here is CASSLAGGYTEAFF. As DNA, the CDR3 is TGCGCCAGCAGCTTGGCCGGGGGGTATACTGAAGCTTTCTTT. The V and J genes are TRBV5-1 and TRBJ1-1; tentatively, D is TRBD1 (5 bases). The CDR3 extends over 14 amino acids. V was shortened by 0 bases and J by 5 bases, with 11 bases between the two germline ends. Germline V gene lookup returns CDR1 SGHRS and CDR2 YFSETQ.

CDR3 sequence reads: CASSFSMRGNQPQHF. The CDR3 DNA reads as TGTGCCAGCAGTTTTTCCATGAGGGGCAATCAGCCCCAGCATTTT. The genes are TRBV28 and TRBJ1-5; D uncertain. The CDR3 loop spans 15 amino acids. V was pared by 3 bases and J by 2 bases, with 11 bases between. Germline V lookup: CDR1 MDHEN, CDR2 SYDVKM.

J is TRBJ2-7 and V is TRBV11-2, with D uncertain. V lost 0 bases and J 3 bases, leaving 6 bases between the germline ends. Germline V CDR1 and CDR2: SGHAT, FQNNGV. The CDR3 has 13 residues. In DNA form, the CDR3 reads TGTGCCAGCAGCTTAGATCCCTTCTACGAGCAGTACTTC. Amino acid sequence: CASSLDPFYEQYF.

The V call is TRBV13, the J call TRBJ1-5; maybe TRBD1 (5 bases). Between the trimmed V and J ends, which lost 0 bases and 4 bases, there was a span of 13 bases. Per the germline V gene, CDR1 is PRHDT and CDR2 is FYEKMQ (reference sequence). The length of the CDR3 is 16 residues. CDR3 bases: TGTGCCAGCAGCTTAGGCCTTTGGGGCACGAATCAGCCCCAGCATTTT. This sequence encodes CASSLGLWGTNQPQHF.

For this clone: At one end, the junction sequence differs from germline, possibly due to a read error. The chain links TRBV10-3 to TRBJ2-7; D is possibly TRBD1 (6 bases). CDR3 length: 13 amino acids. Germline loops: CDR1 ENHRY, CDR2 SYGVKD. The CDR3 region has the DNA TGTGCGATCACCCGGACAGTCGGCTACGAGCAGTACTTC. The encoded protein is CAITRTVGYEQYF.

The rearrangement joins TRBV7-9 to TRBJ2-7, with D perhaps TRBD1 or TRBD2 (5 bases each). CDR3 length: 17 residues. CDR1 is SEHNR, CDR2 FQNEAQ, per germline (reference sequence). V gave up 1 base and J gave up 2 bases, with 18 bases separating them. The CDR3 is CASSLGGSAGVTYEQYF. The CDR3 DNA is TGTGCCAGCAGCTTAGGGGGGAGTGCGGGTGTTACCTACGAGCAGTACTTC. The entire variable domain, with the rest obtained from reference TRBV7-9 and TRBJ2-7, is as follows: DTGVSQNPRHKITKRGQNVTFRCDPISEHNRLYWYRQTLGQGPEFLTYFQNEAQLEKSRLLSDRFSAERPKGSFSTLEIQRTEQGDSAMYLCASSLGGSAGVTYEQYFGPGTRLTVT.

This sequence joins TRBV7-9 and TRBJ2-1; TRBD2 might be the D (6 bases). The CDR3 length is 15 residues. V was clipped by 6 bases and J by 0 bases, with 12 bases between them. Looked up from germline, CDR1 is SEHNR and CDR2 is FQNEAQ (reference sequence). CDR3 protein: CASSFHGGSYNEQFF. Here the CDR3 DNA reads TGTGCCAGCAGTTTCCACGGGGGCTCCTACAATGAGCAGTTCTTC.

The chain combines TRBV28 with TRBJ2-7, with D maybe TRBD1 (5 bases). Germline CDR1 is MDHEN and CDR2 is SYDVKM. Trimming removed 1 base from V and 0 bases from J, with 13 bases in between. This CDR3 spans 16 amino acids. CDR3 bases: TGTGCCAGCAGTTTATTGGGGCAGATAAGCTCCTACGAGCAGTACTTC. This sequence encodes CASSLLGQISSYEQYF.

This chain uses TRBV28 with TRBJ1-3; D remains ambiguous. The germline V and J ends were trimmed by 5 bases and 0 bases, with 17 bases remaining between them. CDR3 size: 17 residues. Germline V gives CDR1 MDHEN, CDR2 SYDVKM. CDR3: CASSRITFTNSGNTIYF. Written as DNA, the CDR3 is TGTGCCAGCAGTCGAATCACCTTCACCAACTCTGGAAACACCATATATTTT.

This clone was seen a handful of times. This chain links TRBV28 with TRBJ2-3, with 8 bases matching TRBD2. V was pared by 4 bases and J by 3 bases, with 12 bases of the junction left unmatched. The CDR3 runs to 17 residues. Germline V gives CDR1 MDHEN, CDR2 SYDVKM. In DNA form, the CDR3 reads TGTGCCAGCAGTTGGAAGGGTACTAGCGGACTGACAGATACGCAGTATTTT. It translates to CASSWKGTSGLTDTQYF.

This clone was counted between two and nine times. V and J are TRBV29-1 and TRBJ2-5; D unclear. Between the trimmed V and J ends, which lost 3 bases and 5 bases, there was a span of 1 base. CDR3 size: 9 residues. CDR1 SQVTM and CDR2 ANQGSEA come from the germline V gene. The CDR3 DNA is TGCAGCGTTGATGAGACCCAGTACTTC. It is translated as CSVDETQYF. Looking up the rest from reference TRBV29-1 and TRBJ2-5 gives the full variable domain: SAVISQKPSRDICQRGTSLTIQCQVDSQVTMMFWYRQQPGQSLTLIATANQGSEATYESGFVIDKFPISRPNLTFSTLTVSNMSPEDSSIYLCSVDETQYFGPGTRLLVL.

Note on this clone: One end of the junction does not line up with germline, which may come from a read error. The chain recombines TRBV18 with TRBJ2-5, with TRBD1 matching over 7 bases. Per germline, CDR1 KGHSH and CDR2 LQKENI. CDR3 size: 14 residues. CDR3 loop: CASSSAGGQGTQYF. CDR3 coding DNA: TGTGCCAGCTCATCCGCAGGGGGTCAAGGGACCCAGTACTTC.

The rearrangement uses TRBV7-2 and TRBJ2-1; perhaps TRBD2 as D (5 bases). In germline, CDR1 is SGHTA, CDR2 FQGNSA. V lost 6 bases and J 10 bases, leaving 16 bases between the germline ends. The CDR3 totals 13 residues. The CDR3 region has the DNA TGTGCCAGCAGTCCCGGTCCACTAGTCGAGCAGTTCTTC. This encodes CASSPGPLVEQFF.

CDR3 bases: TGTGCCAGCTCATCGCGACTAGCGGGGGTCCGGAGCACAGATACGCAGTATTTT. It specifies CASSSRLAGVRSTDTQYF. The chain has TRBV18 and TRBJ2-3; 12 positions agree with TRBD2. The CDR3 loop spans 18 amino acids. Germline V gives CDR1 KGHSH, CDR2 LQKENI. Unmatched junction bases numbered 9, after V lost 5 bases and J lost 0 bases.

This clone appeared a few times. This rearrangement joins TRBV13 to TRBJ1-1; D may be TRBD1 (5 bases). The CDR3 has 14 residues. V dropped 4 bases and J dropped 4 bases, with 13 bases sitting between them. From germline, CDR1 is PRHDT and CDR2 FYEKMQ (reference sequence). The CDR3 here is CASSSPGSVTEAFF. The CDR3 region has the DNA TGTGCCAGCAGCTCCCCAGGGTCCGTCACTGAAGCTTTCTTT.

The V gene is TRBV11-2, the J gene TRBJ2-1; 8 nucleotides line up with TRBD2. The V segment lost 5 bases and the J segment 4 bases; nucleotides outside the gene matches: 10. The V gene's germline CDR1 is SGHAT and CDR2 FQNNGV. The CDR3 has 16 amino acids. The CDR3 protein is CASSAKLAALYNEQFF. The CDR3 bases are TGTGCCAGCAGCGCCAAACTAGCGGCACTGTACAATGAGCAGTTCTTC.

The chain couples TRBV5-1 to TRBJ1-1; TRBD1 is a possible D gene (6 bases). Germline V gene lookup returns CDR1 SGHRS and CDR2 YFSETQ. With 4 bases removed from V and 7 bases from J, the gap between germline ends came to 11 bases. The CDR3 spans 12 residues. The CDR3 region has the DNA TGCGCCAGCAGCGCAGGGACACTTGAAGCTTTCTTT. It codes for CASSAGTLEAFF. The full variable domain, with the rest looked up from reference TRBV5-1 and TRBJ1-1, is KAGVTQTPRYLIKTRGQQVTLSCSPISGHRSVSWYQQTPGQGLQFLFEYFSETQRNKGNFPGRFSGRQFSNSRSEMNVSTLELGDSALYLCASSAGTLEAFFGQGTRLTVV.

The V and J genes are TRBV9 and TRBJ2-5; possibly TRBD2 for D (6 bases). Between the trimmed V and J ends, which lost 0 bases and 5 bases, there was a span of 14 bases. The V gene's germline CDR1 is SGDLS and CDR2 YYNGEE. This CDR3 spans 15 amino acids. CDR3 loop: CASSVDGGSRETQYF. As DNA, the CDR3 is TGTGCCAGCAGCGTAGATGGGGGGAGTCGGGAGACCCAGTACTTC. Variable domain in full (rest from reference TRBV9 and TRBJ2-5): DSGVTQTPKHLITATGQRVTLRCSPRSGDLSVYWYQQSLDQGLQFLIQYYNGEERAKGNILERFSAQQFPDLHSELNLSSLELGDSALYFCASSVDGGSRETQYFGPGTRLLVL.

This clone has a handful of counts. This chain uses TRBV11-1 with TRBJ2-2; the D call may be TRBD1 or TRBD2 (5 bases each). Trimming stripped 7 bases from V and 5 bases from J, with 14 bases between. Germline V lookup: CDR1 SGHAT, CDR2 FQDESV (reference sequence). The CDR3 is made up of 14 amino acids. As DNA, the CDR3 is TGTGCCAGCACAGAGGGGTTTTATACCGGGGAGCTGTTTTTT. Its translation: CASTEGFYTGELFF.